This is a list of T cell receptor beta chains from one sample in a study of blood T cell repertoires in COVID-19. TCRdb keeps only in-frame clones here, not all; method: immunoSEQ multiplex PCR. The sample shows roughly 500,000 clones, around 89% of them seen only once. The sample was PBMCs or T cells enriched from blood (not recorded which). These receptors came from a middle-aged woman who had recovered from COVID-19. Each CDR3 is given with its conserved first and last residue. The D gene is left open where the match is weak. Clone size is stated in some rows and not others, as once, few, many or a class when expanded.

j_call v_call d_call clone_size cdr3_aa cdr3_nt
TRBJ2-7 TRBV4-3 - - CASSQDWRDTAYEQYF TGCGCCAGCAGCCAAGATTGGCGAGACACAGCCTACGAGCAGTACTTC
TRBJ2-1 TRBV5-4 - - CASSGTLVSGPYNEQFF TGTGCCAGCAGCGGAACCCTAGTGAGCGGGCCGTACAATGAGCAGTTCTTC
TRBJ1-3 TRBV10-3 - - CATSLRLGDTSGNTIYF TGTGCCACCAGCCTTAGATTGGGGGACACCTCTGGAAACACCATATATTTT
TRBJ2-7 TRBV6-2/TRBV6-3 - - CASSYSKGRGFYEQYF TGTGCCAGCAGTTACTCGAAGGGCAGGGGTTTCTACGAGCAGTACTTC
TRBJ2-1 TRBV6-2/TRBV6-3 TRBD1 - CASSLHGTGNGFEQFF TGTGCCAGCAGTTTACACGGGACAGGTAACGGGTTTGAGCAGTTCTTC
TRBJ1-2 TRBV7-8 TRBD1 - CASSLLVLPALRTMDRDYGYTF TGTGCCAGCAGCTTACTTGTCCTACCGGCTTTGAGGACGATGGACAGGGATTATGGCTACACCTTC
TRBJ2-5 TRBV7-6 - - CASSLAGGGRPETQYF TGTGCCAGCAGCTTAGCTGGCGGAGGGAGGCCGGAGACCCAGTACTTC
TRBJ2-3 TRBV6-1 TRBD2 - CASSDLAGGRLDTQYF TGTGCCAGCAGTGATTTGGCGGGAGGGCGGTTGGATACGCAGTATTTT
TRBJ1-1 TRBV11-2 - - CASSSPTRRAEAFF TGTGCCAGCAGCTCCCCTACCCGGCGGGCTGAAGCTTTCTTT
TRBJ1-1 TRBV5-1 TRBD1 few CASSSTGSLNTEAFF TGCGCCAGCAGCTCGACAGGGAGCTTGAACACTGAAGCTTTCTTT
TRBJ2-7 TRBV27 TRBD1 - CASRGQGSSYEQYF TGTGCCAGCAGAGGACAGGGTAGCTCCTACGAGCAGTACTTC
TRBJ2-3 TRBV10-1 - once CASSEPERDTQYF TGCGCCAGCAGTGAGCCCGAACGGGATACGCAGTATTTT
TRBJ1-1 TRBV24-1 TRBD1 - CATPILGGPKNTEAFF TGTGCCACCCCGATCCTAGGGGGCCCAAAGAACACTGAAGCTTTCTTT
TRBJ1-1 TRBV4-3 - - CASSQESTQGEAFF TGCGCCAGCAGCCAAGAAAGTACGCAGGGTGAAGCTTTCTTT
TRBJ1-4 TRBV7-2 - - CASSLGGYNEKLFF TGTGCCAGCAGCTTAGGCGGTTATAATGAAAAACTGTTTTTT
TRBJ1-6 TRBV18 - - CASSPRQGSNSPLHF TGTGCCAGCTCACCCCGCCAGGGCAGTAATTCACCCCTCCACTTT
TRBJ1-2 TRBV5-1 TRBD1 - CASSLGGTVLGYGYTF TGCGCCAGCAGCTTGGGGGGGACAGTCCTCGGCTATGGCTACACCTTC